These T cell receptor beta chains were read from a single sample in a study of control samples from healthy donors and cancer patients. The method was immunoSEQ multiplex PCR; TCRdb's version includes in-frame clones alone and lacks a portion of them. The repertoire consists of roughly 88,000 clones, with approximately 89% occurring once and the leading ten covering over 0.75%. Sequencing was carried out using blood. The source is a woman in her 30s in good health. The CDR3 runs from the conserved cysteine through the conserved F or W. A D gene is named only where the DNA matches it firmly. Expanded clones are given a class, and other clones once, few, many or no size at all.

abundance	v_gene	j_gene	d_gene	CDR3nt	CDR3aa
.	TRBV19	TRBJ2-2	.	TGTGCCAGTAGTATACCAGCGGTGAACACCGGGGAGCTGTTTTTT	CASSIPAVNTGELFF
.	TRBV2	TRBJ1-3	.	TGTGCCAGCAGGGAGACTCCCCAAGCCATATATTTT	CASRETPQAIYF
.	TRBV5-1	TRBJ2-3	.	TGCGCCAGCAGCTTCCTTTCGACAGATACGCAGTATTTT	CASSFLSTDTQYF
few	TRBV7-9	TRBJ2-2	TRBD2	TGTGCTACAAGCCGGACTAGCGACGCCGGGGAGCTGTTTTTT	CATSRTSDAGELFF
.	TRBV15	TRBJ1-1	.	TGTGCCACCAGGCAGTCACGGACACAGAACACTGAAGCTTTCTTT	CATRQSRTQNTEAFF
.	TRBV3-1/TRBV3-2	TRBJ2-3	TRBD2	TGTGCCAGCAGACCTTTCCCTAGCGGGAGGACCACAGATACGCAGTATTTT	CASRPFPSGRTTDTQYF
.	TRBV7-9	TRBJ2-5	.	TGTGCCAGCCTCATTGCTCCCTTGTCGGGGGCCGTAAAAGAGACCCAGTACTTC	CASLIAPLSGAVKETQYF
.	TRBV9	TRBJ2-2	.	TGTGCCAGCAGCGTAGAGCCTAGCACCGGGGAGCTGTTTTTT	CASSVEPSTGELFF
few	TRBV7-9	TRBJ1-3	.	TGTGCCCTGAGGCGCGGGAGCTCTGGAAACACCATATATTTT	CALRRGSSGNTIYF
.	TRBV10-1	TRBJ1-1	.	TGCGCCAGCAGTGACGGGGGGGCGAACACTGAAGCTTTCTTT	CASSDGGANTEAFF
.	TRBV19	TRBJ1-1	.	TGTGCCAGTAGTTGGCCAGGTCTCGCTGAAGCTTTCTTT	CASSWPGLAEAFF
.	TRBV29-1	TRBJ1-2	.	TGCAGCGCCACAGGAACTGTACAACATGGCTACACCTTC	CSATGTVQHGYTF
.	TRBV30	TRBJ2-1	.	TGTGCCTGGAGTGTAAGGACCCAGTTCTTC	CAWSVRTQFF
once	TRBV9	TRBJ2-4	TRBD2	TGTGCCAGCAGCGTAGACGGACTAGCGGGGGACCTAGCCAAAAACATTCAGTACTTC	CASSVDGLAGDLAKNIQYF
.	TRBV18	TRBJ2-5	.	TGTGCCAGCTCACCTAACAGACAAGAGACCCAGTACTTC	CASSPNRQETQYF
.	TRBV12-5	TRBJ1-1	.	TGTGCTAGTGCCAAGACGGGGTCGGACTTGAACACTGAAGCTTTCTTT	CASAKTGSDLNTEAFF
.	TRBV28	TRBJ1-5	.	TGTGCCAGCAGTTTGACCAGGAACAATCAGCCCCAGCATTTT	CASSLTRNNQPQHF
.	TRBV28	TRBJ1-6	TRBD1	TGTGCCAGCAGGGGACAGCTTGAAAATTCACCCCTCCACTTT	CASRGQLENSPLHF
.	TRBV6-6	TRBJ2-5	TRBD1	TGTGCCAGTCAAGGGGGCGCGGAGACCCAGTACTTC	CASQGGAETQYF
.	TRBV9	TRBJ1-4	.	TGTGCCAGCAGCGTAAGTCCAACTAATGAAAAACTGTTTTTT	CASSVSPTNEKLFF
.	TRBV7-8	TRBJ1-5	.	TGTGCCAGCAGCTTAGGAGCTGGGACGGTCAATCAGCCCCAGCATTTT	CASSLGAGTVNQPQHF
.	TRBV9	TRBJ2-7	.	TGTGCCAGCAGCCCAGATGGGGGCTGGTACGAGCAGTACTTC	CASSPDGGWYEQYF
.	TRBV7-9	TRBJ1-2	.	TGTGCCAGCAGCTCCCTCCGGTGGACCGGCTATGGCTACACCTTC	CASSSLRWTGYGYTF
.	TRBV12-5	TRBJ1-2	.	TGTGCTAGTGGGACCACAGGGAAGGACTATGGCTACACCTTC	CASGTTGKDYGYTF
.	TRBV5-1	TRBJ2-2	.	TGCGCCAGCAGCTTGGTAGCGGAAACCACCGGGGAGCTGTTTTTT	CASSLVAETTGELFF
.	TRBV10-2	TRBJ1-5	.	TGCGCCAGCAGTTACCCCAATCAGCCCCAGCATTTT	CASSYPNQPQHF
once	TRBV3-1/TRBV3-2	TRBJ1-2	.	TGTGCCAGCAGCCAAGTGGGCAGCGTTGACTATGGCTACACCTTC	CASSQVGSVDYGYTF
once	TRBV2	TRBJ2-7	TRBD1	TGTGCCAGCAACGGACAGGGGCTCTTCCGGGGAGGTGAGCAGTACTTC	CASNGQGLFRGGEQYF
.	TRBV10-1	TRBJ1-6	.	TGCGCCAGCAGTGACGGGGTGAATTCACCCCTCCACTTT	CASSDGVNSPLHF
.	TRBV5-8	TRBJ1-3	.	TGTGCCAGCAGACCACAGGGCTCCACCATATATTTT	CASRPQGSTIYF
.	TRBV18	TRBJ1-3	.	TGTGCCAGCTCACCACCGAACCGCTCTGGAAACACCATATATTTT	CASSPPNRSGNTIYF
.	TRBV4-1	TRBJ2-7	.	TGCGCCAGCAGCCAAGTTTTTGGGACTTCCTACGAGCAGTACTTC	CASSQVFGTSYEQYF
.	TRBV9	TRBJ1-1	.	TGTGCCAGCAGCGTTAAGGGGGTGAACACTGAAGCTTTCTTT	CASSVKGVNTEAFF
once	TRBV9	TRBJ1-6	.	TGTGCCAGCAGCGTAGTACCCGGGGGTAATTCACCCCTCCACTTT	CASSVVPGGNSPLHF
.	TRBV6-5	TRBJ2-7	TRBD1	TGTGCCAGCAGTTCTCGACCGGGACAGGTCTCCTACGAGCAGTACTTC	CASSSRPGQVSYEQYF
.	TRBV19	TRBJ2-1	.	TGTGCCAGTACCGCCAGTTCCAGGGGCCTCCGCAATGAGCAGTTCTTC	CASTASSRGLRNEQFF
.	TRBV19	TRBJ2-2	.	TGTGCCAGTTGCGAGTTTGGTGCCGGGGAGCTGTTTTTT	CASCEFGAGELFF
.	TRBV5-1	TRBJ2-7	TRBD1	TGCGCCAGCAGAAAGTTAGGACAGGGAGAATACGAGCAGTACTTC	CASRKLGQGEYEQYF
.	TRBV29-1	TRBJ2-7	.	TGCAGCGTTGAACGGTTGGGGGCCTACGAGCAGTACTTC	CSVERLGAYEQYF
.	TRBV18	TRBJ2-1	.	TGTGCCAGCTCACCATACATGCGAGGTGATGAGCAGTTCTTC	CASSPYMRGDEQFF
once	TRBV27	TRBJ2-2	TRBD1	TGTGCCAGCAGTTCAGACAGGGGGCTTCTGAGCACCGGGGAGCTGTTTTTT	CASSSDRGLLSTGELFF
few	TRBV18	TRBJ2-7	TRBD2	TGTGCCAGCTCACCATTAGGCGGCGGGAGAAGAGACGAGCAGTACTTC	CASSPLGGGRRDEQYF
.	TRBV30	TRBJ1-2	.	TGTGCCTCGGACCTGGGGCTTGGCTATGGCTACACCTTC	CASDLGLGYGYTF
.	TRBV29-1	TRBJ1-1	.	TGCAGCGTGTCAAGCAGTCACTTGGGGGAAGCTTTCTTT	CSVSSSHLGEAFF
.	TRBV7-9	TRBJ1-1	TRBD1	TGTGCCAGCAGCCCGGACAGGGGGCATACTGAAGCTTTCTTT	CASSPDRGHTEAFF
once	TRBV19	TRBJ2-3	.	TGTGCCAGTAGTCGCCCTAATTCCCGCACAGATACGCAGTATTTT	CASSRPNSRTDTQYF
.	TRBV28	TRBJ2-7	.	TGTGCCAGCAAGGGGGGGGCTCCTGCCTACGAGCAGTACTTC	CASKGGAPAYEQYF
.	TRBV5-1	TRBJ2-3	TRBD2	TGCGCCACGAGGGGTCAGCGGGAGGGCACAGATACGCAGTATTTT	CATRGQREGTDTQYF
.	TRBV5-1	TRBJ2-7	TRBD2	TGCGCCAGCAGCTCCGCTAGCGGGGGGACCTACGAGCAGTACTTC	CASSSASGGTYEQYF
.	TRBV29-1	TRBJ1-1	.	TGCAGCGTCGCCAGGGGAAACACTGAAGCTTTCTTT	CSVARGNTEAFF
.	TRBV3-1/TRBV3-2	TRBJ2-1	.	TGTGCCAGCAGCCTCGGGGGTTACAATGAGCAGTTCTTC	CASSLGGYNEQFF
.	TRBV10-3	TRBJ1-6	.	TGTGCCATCAGTGGAGGGGGTAATTCACCCCTCCACTTT	CAISGGGNSPLHF
.	TRBV6-5	TRBJ1-5	.	TGTGCCAGCGCTCCACGGGGGGGGATGAGTCAGCCCCAGCATTTT	CASAPRGGMSQPQHF
.	TRBV9	TRBJ2-1	TRBD2	TGTGCCAGCAGCGGGGCGGGGGGTCTATCCTACAATGAGCAGTTCTTC	CASSGAGGLSYNEQFF
.	TRBV7-9	TRBJ1-1	TRBD1	TGTGCCAGCAGCTTAACAGGGGTGAACACTGAAGCTTTCTTT	CASSLTGVNTEAFF